This T cell receptor beta chain appears in the sequencing data of a study of early T cells in non-severe SARS-CoV-2 infection (dated by TCRdb to 2020 to 2022). With respect to the entire study: Because TCR sequencing was done on bulk RNA from unsorted whole blood, the alpha and beta chains could not be paired.

This was a case-control study nested in a cohort of healthcare workers in London, UK, who had nasopharyngeal swab PCR tests and blood samples taken every week. Healthcare workers were recruited during the week of the UK lockdown, between 23 and 31 March 2020, and followed weekly for up to roughly 16 weeks. This clonotype was counted ten times or more. Its recognized antigen is unknown. No much larger clonotype is one base removed from it; base qualities were not supplied. Broader findings and caveats from the paper: Matching against VDJdb was skewed toward anti-spike CD8 responses, likely underestimated virus-specific expansions, and missed private and CD4 specificities.

Library preparation used 5' RACE. Sequencing instrument: NextSeq 500. The TCR library protocol attached unique molecular identifiers to individual cDNA molecules to correct for sequencing error and PCR bias. Both TCR alpha and beta chains were sequenced, and tight co-correlation was observed between alpha and beta sequence abundances in each sample. As for the original processing: Decombinator V4 was used to annotate TCR sequences for V gene, J gene and CDR3. TCRs were defined as expanded if a significant change between any two time points was detected under a Poisson model with p below 0.0001. Abundances of TCRs were expressed as counts per million after normalisation to the total number of TCRs sequenced in each sample. TRAV1-2 paired with TRAJ12, TRAJ20 or TRAJ33 defined MAIT TCRs, while TRAV10 paired with TRAJ18 defined iNKT TCRs. VDJdb, accessed 1 November 2021, was searched for CMV, EBV and SARS-CoV-2 annotated TCRs, with TCRs annotated for multiple antigens excluded. The public reads were reanalyzed by TCRdb: fastp trimming at Q25, MiXCR alignment, in-frame beta chains only. Under each unique CDR3 protein, matching rows form one entry showing the most common genes and DNA. TCRdb, rather than the study authors, made the V and J calls. The table for this sample lists 55,000 to 65,000 distinct CDR3 sequences; roughly 10% of them were counted only once. The ten largest clonotypes hold 1.5% to 2% of the sample.

Reading from cysteine to phenylalanine, the CDR3 counts 16 amino acids. The entry retains the CDR3 DNA only, 48 bases that are in frame from base 1. The germline V gene (reference sequence) specifies SGHNT as CDR1 and YYREEE as CDR2. V has 4 bases trimmed and J has 0 bases trimmed; junction bases matching no gene number 5. This clonotype was obtained from an adult who was a healthcare worker with PCR-confirmed SARS-CoV-2 infection or an uninfected control (not recorded which). This sequence uses TRBV5-4 and TRBJ2-3, and 10 bases in between align with TRBD2. Input material: whole blood. The nucleotide sequence is given as TGTGCCAGCAGCCCACTAGCGGGGCTAAGCACAGATACGCAGTATTTT. Translated, it gives CASSPLAGLSTDTQYF.